These T cell receptor beta chains were read from a single sample in a study of blood T cell repertoires in COVID-19. Sequencing was performed with immunoSEQ multiplex PCR; in TCRdb, only in-frame clones are kept and a portion is missing. The sample yields approximately 260,000 clones, about 88% seen once. The sample was peripheral blood. These TCRs come from a woman in her forties who had recovered from COVID-19. The CDR3 runs from the conserved cysteine through the conserved F or W. A D gene is named only where the DNA matches it firmly. Clone size is not always given. Where it is, it says once, few, many or a class for expanded clones.

v_gene,len,abundance,j_gene,d_gene,CDR3nt,CDR3aa
TRBV19,15,-,TRBJ1-5,-,TGTGCCAGTAGTATAGGCGCGGGGGAGGGTCAGCCCCAGCATTTT,CASSIGAGEGQPQHF
TRBV7-8,15,-,TRBJ2-2,-,TGTGCCAGCAGCTTAACGACGAGGGGGACCGGGGAGCTGTTTTTT,CASSLTTRGTGELFF
TRBV5-5,14,-,TRBJ2-7,TRBD1,TGTGCCAGCAGCTTGGACAGGGGGCGTCTCGAGCAGTACTTC,CASSLDRGRLEQYF
TRBV6-5,14,-,TRBJ2-7,-,TGTGCCAGCAGTCCCCTCCTGAGAACCCACGAGCAGTACTTC,CASSPLLRTHEQYF
TRBV6-6,15,few,TRBJ2-7,-,TGTGCCAGCAGTTACCTCCCTGAACAGGCCTACGAGCAGTACTTC,CASSYLPEQAYEQYF
TRBV19,13,-,TRBJ1-4,TRBD1,TGTGCCAGTAGAGACAGGGGGCAGGAAAAACTGTTTTTT,CASRDRGQEKLFF
TRBV6-2/TRBV6-3,15,few,TRBJ2-1,TRBD2,TGTGCCAGCAGTCGTCTAGCGGGCGGTGGGAATGAGCAGTTCTTC,CASSRLAGGGNEQFF
TRBV6-5,15,-,TRBJ2-7,-,TGTGCCAGCAGTCACCAACTAGAGGGCGGCTACGAGCAGTACTTC,CASSHQLEGGYEQYF
TRBV13,16,-,TRBJ2-7,TRBD2,TGTGCCAGCAGCTTAGAAGCGGGAACGGGCTCCTACGAGCAGTACTTC,CASSLEAGTGSYEQYF
TRBV19,15,-,TRBJ1-1,TRBD1,TGTGCCAGTAGGGACAGGGCAGGTAAGAACACTGAAGCTTTCTTT,CASRDRAGKNTEAFF
TRBV27,16,-,TRBJ2-3,-,TGTGCCAGCAGTCTTGAACCGGGGTCCTACACAGATACGCAGTATTTT,CASSLEPGSYTDTQYF
TRBV19,14,-,TRBJ2-3,TRBD2,TGTGCCAGTAGTATAGTAGCGGGGGCAGATACGCAGTATTTT,CASSIVAGADTQYF
TRBV28,13,-,TRBJ1-2,-,TGTGCCAGCAGTTTAAATGAAGCCTATGGCTACACCTTC,CASSLNEAYGYTF
TRBV7-2,14,-,TRBJ2-2,-,TGTGCCAGCAGCCGGGGACAGAACACCGGGGAGCTGTTTTTT,CASSRGQNTGELFF
TRBV5-4,13,-,TRBJ2-2,TRBD2,TGTGCCAGCAGTGGGAGGGGAGCCGGGGAGCTGTTTTTT,CASSGRGAGELFF
TRBV19,15,-,TRBJ2-7,TRBD1,TGTGCCAGTAGTATCGACAGGGGGGACTCCTACGAGCAGTACTTC,CASSIDRGDSYEQYF
TRBV5-1,19,-,TRBJ2-1,TRBD2,TGCGCCAGCAGCTTGGCTCTAGCGGGGGTGGGGAGTTACTACAATGAGCAGTTCTTC,CASSLALAGVGSYYNEQFF
TRBV7-2,16,-,TRBJ2-3,TRBD2,TGTGCCAGCAGCTCTACTAGCGGGGGGGGTACAGATACGCAGTATTTT,CASSSTSGGGTDTQYF
TRBV5-1,15,-,TRBJ1-4,TRBD1,TGCGCCAGCAGCTTGGTGGGACAGGAGGTAGAAAAACTGTTTTTT,CASSLVGQEVEKLFF
TRBV24-1,11,-,TRBJ1-6,-,TGTGCCACCAGTTTTTTGCAGGACTTCCACTTT,CATSFLQDFHF
TRBV6-2/TRBV6-3,16,-,TRBJ2-1,TRBD2,TGTGCCAGCAGCCCGTCCGGGACTAGCGCCTACAATGAGCAGTTCTTC,CASSPSGTSAYNEQFF
TRBV4-3,17,once,TRBJ2-4,-,TGCGCCAGCAGCCAAGAGTTCTTGAGACTAGCCAAAAACATTCAGTACTTC,CASSQEFLRLAKNIQYF
TRBV3-1/TRBV3-2,18,-,TRBJ2-3,-,TGTGCCAGCAGCCAAGATCCCCGAGAGGGCCCAATCACAGATACGCAGTATTTT,CASSQDPREGPITDTQYF